A selection of T cell receptor beta chains follows, all from one sample in a study of neurological immune-mediated disorders. TCRdb re-derived calls from the 5' RACE reads in MiXCR, one entry per CDR3 protein. This sample has under 35,000 distinct CDR3 sequences; roughly 15% occur once, and the top ten carry approximately 5%. Specimen: CD4+ T cells from blood. Receptors were obtained from a female donor with HTLV-1-associated myelopathy (HAM/TSP). The conserved cysteine and the conserved F or W are not part of the CDR3 here.

>TRBV20-1
SARRGSSNQPQH
>TRBV20-1
SASPCGRKGVEAF
>TRBV29-1
SVGRQMNTEAF
>TRBV5-1
ASKSGASTVERF
>TRBV28
ASSLGGVVYEQY
>TRBV2
ASSVRTGGDGYT
>TRBV7-9
ASSLAFQLNTEAF
>TRBV5-4
AALYLCASSLTMDTQY
>TRBV20-1
SAREGTSRGQETQY
>TRBV28
ASSLPGGSFETQY
>TRBV5-1
ASSLRQERSTEAF
>TRBV7-2
ASTTHEANIQY
>TRBV4-3
ASSQDLGGRGYEQY
>TRBV7-2
ASSSNVFTPHTSGVYLSTDTQY
>TRBV7-9
SSSLDTATYEQY
>TRBV24-1
ATSDPGQGKAETQY
>TRBV29-1
SVDRVGTDTQY
>TRBV5-1
ASSLNGPYEQY
>TRBV7-7
ASSLGSGGAIDTQY
>TRBV7-8
ASSLQRDEQY
>TRBV27
ASSFRGTLYSYEQY
>TRBV7-2
ASSFYICSASFTSGNEQY
>TRBV7-2
ASSFGIAGGSTDTQY
>TRBV28
ASSLSPRSERDYGYT
>TRBV9
ASSTRPAGSAYNEQF
>TRBV12-3/TRBV12-4
ASSSQGKETQY
>TRBV4-2
ASSQEVLAGNTDTQY
>TRBV7-2
ASSLGPIQETQY
>TRBV11-3
ASSPRGGPKLLAGTYNEQF
>TRBV9
ASSQGMGGPVYNEQF
>TRBV15
ATSSQGTSGSEQF
>TRBV20-1
SARDLGPATYEQY
>TRBV5-1
ASSLGLAGGSDTQY
>TRBV20-1
SARASGSTEQY
>TRBV6-5
ASSWSGGNQETQY
>TRBV5-1
ASAPELSPYNEQF
>TRBV4-2
ASSPEGTPKSSPLH
>TRBV28
ASSKGGDEQF
>TRBV14
ASTSPPCGGLAGTPYNEQF
>TRBV20-1
SARDRQEANYGYT
>TRBV4-3
ASSQDHESTSWY
>TRBV29-1
SVEGGQGQPQH
>TRBV19
ASRLGSDTGELF
>TRBV20-1
SVSTGNEQF
>TRBV7-2
ASSLALASYNEQF
>TRBV5-6
ASSEFPNFDGYT
>TRBV7-3
ASSSQRTSYNEQF